Below, 25 T cell receptor beta chains from the same sample are listed, as sequenced in a study of shared clonotypes between healthy human individuals (dated by TCRdb to 2018 to 2021). The library was produced with the immunoSEQ multiplex PCR assay. The table comes from immuneACCESS by way of TCRdb, which keeps in-frame sequences with V and J called. Part of the clones is missing from these tables; in studies checked, under half for an unresolved V gene and the rest for unknown reasons. A total of 1,400,000 or so clones appear in this sample, around 98.5% of them only once. The ten largest clones represent 0.36% of the sample. The source material was naive CD4+ T cells sorted from blood. The cell subset or site label, read with the paper, signifies: CD45RA+ positively selected. The receptors were sampled from a man aged 30 to 39 in good health.

V usage is TRBV27 and J usage is TRBJ2-3, with unresolved D. Germline CDR1 and CDR2: MNHEY and SMNVEV (reference sequence). The length of the CDR3 is 15 residues. Trimming removed 3 bases at V and 0 bases at J, with 10 bases between. The CDR3 loop is CASSFIAGSTDTQYF. CDR3 sequence (DNA): TGTGCCAGCAGTTTTATAGCAGGTAGCACAGATACGCAGTATTTT.

V usage is TRBV2 and J usage is TRBJ2-3, with TRBD2 matching over 8 bases. The J segment lost 1 base and the V segment lost 6 bases, leaving 9 bases of the junction unmatched. Germline V gives CDR1 SNHLY, CDR2 FYNNEI. This CDR3 comprises 16 residues. CDR3 residues: CASRARNSGGTDTQYF. The DNA for the CDR3 is TGTGCCAGCAGAGCCAGGAATAGCGGGGGCACAGATACGCAGTATTTT.

The J gene is TRBJ2-7, the V gene TRBV6-1; 7 positions agree with TRBD2. Germline V gives CDR1 MNHNS, CDR2 SASEGT. This CDR3 region has 13 residues. V trimming: 5 bases; J trimming: 6 bases; junction bases outside the gene matches: 7. The CDR3 DNA reads TGTGCCAGCAGTACAGCGGGAAGATCCGAGCAGTACTTC. As protein: CASSTAGRSEQYF.

V gene TRBV5-4 combines with J gene TRBJ2-7; 13 bases align to TRBD2. Germline CDR1 is SGHNT and CDR2 is YYREEE (reference sequence). V shed 1 base and J 2 bases; nucleotides not matched to a gene: 6. This CDR3 region has 17 residues. The DNA of the CDR3 is TGTGCCAGCAGCTTGATGCCCGGGACTAGCGGGACCTACGAGCAGTACTTC. Protein: CASSLMPGTSGTYEQYF.

In this sample, this clone turned up once. The V gene is TRBV28, the J gene TRBJ2-2, with 10 positions matching TRBD2. Per the germline V gene, CDR1 is MDHEN and CDR2 is SYDVKM. J was trimmed by 5 bases and V by 6 bases; bases with no gene match: 6. This CDR3 contains 15 residues. The CDR3 DNA sequence: TGTGCCAGCAGCCCCAGCGGGAGGGGTACCGGGGAGCTGTTTTTT. This encodes CASSPSGRGTGELFF. The entire variable domain, with the rest obtained from reference TRBV28 and TRBJ2-2, is as follows: DVKVTQSSRYLVKRTGEKVFLECVQDMDHENMFWYRQDPGLGLRLIYFSYDVKMKEKGDIPEGYSVSREKKERFSLILESASTNQTSMYLCASSPSGRGTGELFFGEGSRLTVL.

The chain carries TRBV5-6 and TRBJ2-5, with D possibly matching TRBD1 (5 bases). The CDR3 runs 14 residues. Germline CDR1 reads SGHDT; CDR2 reads YYEEEE. V was pared by 0 bases and J by 4 bases, with 10 bases between. CDR3 DNA: TGTGCCAGCAGCTTGGCCTCAGGGTTAGAGACCCAGTACTTC. Protein sequence: CASSLASGLETQYF.

This chain joins TRBV29-1 and TRBJ1-2, with 7 bases matching TRBD1. The length of the CDR3 is 13 residues. Unmatched junction bases numbered 9, after V lost 4 bases and J lost 7 bases. Germline loops: CDR1 SQVTM, CDR2 ANQGSEA. The DNA for the CDR3 is TGCAGCGTTGGTGCGACAGGGTTTAGTGGCTACACCTTC. Its protein product is CSVGATGFSGYTF.

This chain joins TRBV7-8 and TRBJ2-2; 10 bases fit TRBD2. There are 16 residues in the CDR3. Germline V lookup: CDR1 SGHVS, CDR2 FQNEAQ. Trimming removed 4 bases from V and 5 bases from J; junction bases left unmatched: 7. The CDR3 protein is CASSSSGGVGTGELFF. The CDR3 DNA reads as TGTGCCAGCAGCTCTAGCGGGGGAGTAGGTACCGGGGAGCTGTTTTTT.

This sequence joins TRBV2 and TRBJ2-7, with D perhaps TRBD1 (6 bases). This CDR3 region has 13 residues. V was clipped by 8 bases and J by 0 bases, with 11 bases between them. CDR1 and CDR2 (germline): SNHLY, FYNNEI. The CDR3 spells CASLWTVSYEQYF. The CDR3 DNA follows: TGTGCCAGCCTATGGACAGTCTCCTACGAGCAGTACTTC.

The chain has TRBV19 and TRBJ2-7; D might be TRBD2 (5 bases). This CDR3 spans 14 amino acids. V gave up 3 bases and J gave up 0 bases, with 9 bases separating them. Per germline, CDR1 LNHDA and CDR2 SQIVND (reference sequence). This chain's CDR3 is CASSILGDSYEQYF. The CDR3 nucleotides read TGTGCCAGTAGTATTCTCGGGGACTCCTACGAGCAGTACTTC.

This clone appeared a single time. The V gene is TRBV6-4, the J gene TRBJ2-2; TRBD2 matches at 11 bases. The CDR3 length is 16 residues. J gave up 4 bases and V 2 bases, and 3 bases lay outside the gene matches. Germline-derived CDR1 and CDR2 are MRHNA and SNTAGT. The DNA for the CDR3 is TGTGCCAGCAGTGACCGGGGACTAGCGGCCACCGGGGAGCTGTTTTTT. Translation: CASSDRGLAATGELFF.

J is TRBJ2-6 and V is TRBV2; 8 nucleotides line up with TRBD1. CDR1 is SNHLY and CDR2 is FYNNEI in the germline V gene. Trimming cost V 9 bases and J 4 bases; bases outside gene matches: 5. The CDR3 totals 14 residues. In DNA form, the CDR3 reads TGTGCCAGAACGACAGGGGTCGGGGCCAACGTCCTGACTTTC. It codes for CARTTGVGANVLTF.

The chain joins TRBV19 to TRBJ2-1, with D possibly being TRBD2 (5 bases). Germline V gene data show CDR1 as LNHDA and CDR2 as SQIVND (reference sequence). Trimming shortened V by 5 bases and J by 2 bases, and 13 bases separated the two germline ends. This CDR3 comprises 15 residues. CDR3 sequence: CASSSGILTYNEQFF. As DNA, the CDR3 is TGTGCCAGTAGTTCGGGGATCCTCACCTACAATGAGCAGTTCTTC.

The V and J genes are TRBV5-5 and TRBJ2-7, with TRBD1 matching over 8 bases. In germline, CDR1 is SGHKS, CDR2 YYEKEE (reference sequence). With 4 bases clipped from V and 5 bases from J, the junction kept 5 bases outside the gene matches. The CDR3 contains 13 residues. The CDR3 here is CASSKRTGNEQYF. As DNA, the CDR3 is TGTGCCAGCAGCAAAAGGACAGGGAACGAGCAGTACTTC. Based on the CDR3 plus reference TRBV5-5 and TRBJ2-7, the full variable domain is DAGVTQSPTHLIKTRGQQVTLRCSPISGHKSVSWYQQVLGQGPQFIFQYYEKEERGRGNFPDRFSARQFPNYSSELNVNALLLGDSALYLCASSKRTGNEQYFGPGTRLTVT.

This clone was seen just once. Here the CDR3 reads CASSPSWALTGELFF. CDR3 bases: TGTGCCAGCAGCCCATCCTGGGCGCTCACCGGGGAGCTGTTTTTT. The rearrangement uses TRBV14 and TRBJ2-2; D uncertain. V was trimmed by 4 bases and J by 4 bases, leaving 13 bases between them. CDR3 length equals 15 residues. The germline CDR1 and CDR2 sequences are SGHDN and FVKESK.

The V call is TRBV29-1, the J call TRBJ2-5; the match to TRBD2 covers 9 bases. Per germline, CDR1 SQVTM and CDR2 ANQGSEA. The junction had 10 bases not matched to a gene; V was cut back by 3 bases and J by 8 bases. CDR3 length equals 14 residues. The CDR3 nucleotides are TGCAGCGTTGACTTTAGCGGGAGCCCGCCCACCCAGTACTTC. Its protein is CSVDFSGSPPTQYF.

This clone was observed once. Other DNA variants within this sample encode the same CDR3. The chain links TRBV6-5 to TRBJ1-1, with D possibly being TRBD1 (6 bases). CDR1 is MNHEY, CDR2 SVGAGI, per germline. The V and J ends lost 2 bases and 1 base respectively, with 8 bases between them. The CDR3 has 14 amino acids. In DNA form, the CDR3 reads TGTGCCAGCAGTTACAGGGGGAGGAACACTGAAGCTTTCTTT. It translates to CASSYRGRNTEAFF.

The chain employs TRBV2 and TRBJ2-5; D is perhaps TRBD1 or TRBD2 (5 bases each). CDR3 length: 14 amino acids. The ends were cut back, 4 bases at V and 2 bases at J, with 11 bases in the middle. The germline gives CDR1 SNHLY, CDR2 FYNNEI. As DNA, the CDR3 is TGTGCCAGCAGTGGACGGGACCTGCAAGAGACCCAGTACTTC. Amino acid sequence: CASSGRDLQETQYF.

The chain employs TRBV7-2 and TRBJ1-4; 10 bases are a match to TRBD1. The CDR3 contains 16 residues. Looked up from germline, CDR1 is SGHTA and CDR2 is FQGNSA. The V and J ends lost 5 bases and 8 bases, in that order; junction bases with no gene match: 11. CDR3 DNA: TGTGCCAGCAGCCCCCATCCGGGACAGGGGACGGAAAAACTGTTTTTT. This codes for CASSPHPGQGTEKLFF.

The rearrangement links TRBV5-4 to TRBJ1-1; 8 bases agree with TRBD1. The CDR3 is 15 amino acids. Looked up from germline, CDR1 is SGHNT and CDR2 is YYREEE (reference sequence). Trimming took 2 bases from V and 1 from J; bases not matched to a gene: 4. CDR3 protein: CASSLRTGKNTEAFF. The CDR3 region has the DNA TGTGCCAGCAGCTTACGGACAGGGAAGAACACTGAAGCTTTCTTT.

The chain carries TRBV18 and TRBJ2-3, with D tentatively TRBD2 (5 bases). The CDR3 has 13 amino acids. V shed 6 bases and J shed 3 bases, with 10 bases lying between them. Germline V lookup: CDR1 KGHSH, CDR2 LQKENI. The CDR3 DNA is TGTGCCAGCTCCCTTCTAGCAACAGATACGCAGTATTTT. It encodes CASSLLATDTQYF.

J is TRBJ2-1 and V is TRBV7-3, with 7 bases fitting TRBD2. Germline V CDR1 and CDR2: SGHTA, FQGTGA. The CDR3 totals 14 residues. V was pared by 3 bases and J by 12 bases, with 11 bases of the junction left unmatched. Here the CDR3 reads CASSFAADSGGQFF. In DNA, the CDR3 is TGTGCCAGCAGCTTCGCTGCAGACTCGGGAGGGCAGTTCTTC.

This chain connects TRBV5-1 to TRBJ2-7, with D maybe TRBD1 (6 bases). V lost 3 bases, J lost 4 bases, and 14 bases lay in between. There are 14 residues in the CDR3. Germline V gives CDR1 SGHRS, CDR2 YFSETQ. The CDR3 region has the DNA TGCGCCAGCAGCTGGGGGCGAGGACAGTACGAGCAGTACTTC. It encodes CASSWGRGQYEQYF.

The chain combines TRBV4-2 with TRBJ2-7; 7 nucleotides match TRBD2. Germline V lookup: CDR1 LGHNA, CDR2 YNFKEQ. The V and J ends lost 3 bases and 0 bases, in that order; junction bases with no gene match: 8. The CDR3 sequence is 16 residues long. This chain's CDR3 is CASSQGLAETSYEQYF. DNA of the CDR3: TGTGCCAGCAGCCAGGGGCTAGCGGAAACCTCCTACGAGCAGTACTTC.

The chain carries TRBV2 and TRBJ1-1; TRBD1 matches at 8 bases. The CDR3 spans 15 residues. Germline V lookup: CDR1 SNHLY, CDR2 FYNNEI. J gave up 1 base and V 5 bases, and 6 bases lay outside the gene matches. The CDR3 protein is CASSYQGQANTEAFF. Written as DNA, the CDR3 is TGTGCCAGCAGTTACCAGGGACAGGCGAACACTGAAGCTTTCTTT.